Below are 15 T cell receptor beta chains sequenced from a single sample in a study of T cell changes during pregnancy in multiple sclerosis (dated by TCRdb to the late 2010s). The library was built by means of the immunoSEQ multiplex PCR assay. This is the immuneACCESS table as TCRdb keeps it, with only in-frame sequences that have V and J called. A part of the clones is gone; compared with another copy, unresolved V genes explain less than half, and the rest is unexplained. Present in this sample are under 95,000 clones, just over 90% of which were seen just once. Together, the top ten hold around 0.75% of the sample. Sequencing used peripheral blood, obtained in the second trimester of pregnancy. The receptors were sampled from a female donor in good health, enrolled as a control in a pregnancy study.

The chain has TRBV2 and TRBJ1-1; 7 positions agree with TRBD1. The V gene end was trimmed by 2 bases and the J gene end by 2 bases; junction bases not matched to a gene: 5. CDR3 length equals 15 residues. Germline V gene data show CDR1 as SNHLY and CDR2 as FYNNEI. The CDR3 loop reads CASSESDRVNTEAFF. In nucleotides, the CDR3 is TGTGCCAGCAGTGAAAGCGACAGGGTTAACACTGAAGCTTTCTTT.

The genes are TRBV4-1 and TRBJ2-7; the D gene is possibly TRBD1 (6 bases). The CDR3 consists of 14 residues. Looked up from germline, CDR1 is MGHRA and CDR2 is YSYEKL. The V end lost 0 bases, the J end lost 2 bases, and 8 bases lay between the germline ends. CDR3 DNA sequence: TGCGCCAGCAGCCAAGATCAGGGGACCTACGAGCAGTACTTC. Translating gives CASSQDQGTYEQYF.

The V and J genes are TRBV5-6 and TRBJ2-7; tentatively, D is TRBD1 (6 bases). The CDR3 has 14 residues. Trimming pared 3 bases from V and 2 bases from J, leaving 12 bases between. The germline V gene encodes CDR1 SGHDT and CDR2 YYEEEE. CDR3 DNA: TGTGCCAGCAGCTATGAGGACAGCCCCTACGAGCAGTACTTC. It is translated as CASSYEDSPYEQYF.

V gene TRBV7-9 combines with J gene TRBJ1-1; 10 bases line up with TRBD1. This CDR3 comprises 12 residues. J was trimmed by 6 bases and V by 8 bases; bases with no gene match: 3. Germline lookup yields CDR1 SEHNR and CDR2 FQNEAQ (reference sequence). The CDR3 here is CASGTGDPEAFF. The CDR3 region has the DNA TGTGCCAGCGGGACAGGGGATCCTGAAGCTTTCTTT.

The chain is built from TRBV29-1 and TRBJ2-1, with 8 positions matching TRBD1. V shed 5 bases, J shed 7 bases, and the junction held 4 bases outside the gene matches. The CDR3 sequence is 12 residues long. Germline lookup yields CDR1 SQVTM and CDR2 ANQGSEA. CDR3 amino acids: CSVLTGENEQFF. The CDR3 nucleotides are TGCAGCGTTCTGACAGGGGAGAATGAGCAGTTCTTC.

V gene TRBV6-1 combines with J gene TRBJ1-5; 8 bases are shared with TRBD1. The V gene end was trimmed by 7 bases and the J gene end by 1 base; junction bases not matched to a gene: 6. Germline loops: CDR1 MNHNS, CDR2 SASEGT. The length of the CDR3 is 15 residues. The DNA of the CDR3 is TGTGCCAGCACCCCAAGGGACAGGAGCAATCAGCCCCAGCATTTT. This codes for CASTPRDRSNQPQHF.

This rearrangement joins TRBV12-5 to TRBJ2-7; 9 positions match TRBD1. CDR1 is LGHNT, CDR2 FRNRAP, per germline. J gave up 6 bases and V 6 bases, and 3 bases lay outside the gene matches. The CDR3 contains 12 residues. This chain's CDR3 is CASGPDRGEQYF. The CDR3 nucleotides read TGTGCTAGTGGACCGGACAGGGGCGAGCAGTACTTC.

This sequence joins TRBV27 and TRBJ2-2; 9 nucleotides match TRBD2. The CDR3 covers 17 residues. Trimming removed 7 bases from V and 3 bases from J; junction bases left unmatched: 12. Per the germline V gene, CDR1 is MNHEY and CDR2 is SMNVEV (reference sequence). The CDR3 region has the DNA TGTGCCAGCACCCAGGGGGGTAGCGGGGGCTACACCGGGGAGCTGTTTTTT. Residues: CASTQGGSGGYTGELFF.

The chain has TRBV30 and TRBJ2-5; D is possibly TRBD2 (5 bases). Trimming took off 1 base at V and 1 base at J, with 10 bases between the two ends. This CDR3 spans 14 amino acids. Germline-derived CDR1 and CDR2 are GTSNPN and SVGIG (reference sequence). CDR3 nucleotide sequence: TGTGCCTGGAGTGACGGGATAATCCAAGAGACCCAGTACTTC. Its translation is CAWSDGIIQETQYF.

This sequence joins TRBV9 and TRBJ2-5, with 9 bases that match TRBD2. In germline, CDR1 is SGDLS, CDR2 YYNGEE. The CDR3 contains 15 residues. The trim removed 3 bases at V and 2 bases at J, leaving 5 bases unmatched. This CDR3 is CASSGRSGGQETQYF. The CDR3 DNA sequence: TGTGCCAGCAGCGGACGGAGCGGGGGGCAAGAGACCCAGTACTTC.

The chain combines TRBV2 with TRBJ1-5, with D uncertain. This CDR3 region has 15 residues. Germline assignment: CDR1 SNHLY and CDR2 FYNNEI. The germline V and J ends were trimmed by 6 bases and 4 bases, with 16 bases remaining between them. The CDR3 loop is CASSYRQVINQPQHF. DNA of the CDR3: TGTGCCAGCAGCTACCGGCAGGTTATTAATCAGCCCCAGCATTTT.

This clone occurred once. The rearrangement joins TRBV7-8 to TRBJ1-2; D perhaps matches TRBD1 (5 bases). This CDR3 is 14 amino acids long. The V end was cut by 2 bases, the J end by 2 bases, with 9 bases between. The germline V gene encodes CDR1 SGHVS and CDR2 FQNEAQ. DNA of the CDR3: TGTGCCAGCAGCTTAAGACAGCGAAACTATGGCTACACCTTC. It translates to CASSLRQRNYGYTF.

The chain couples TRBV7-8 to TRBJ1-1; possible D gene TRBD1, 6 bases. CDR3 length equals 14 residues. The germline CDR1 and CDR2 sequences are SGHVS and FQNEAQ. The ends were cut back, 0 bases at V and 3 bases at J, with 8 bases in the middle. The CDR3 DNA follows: TGTGCCAGCAGCTTAGCAGGACAGCACACTGAAGCTTTCTTT. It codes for CASSLAGQHTEAFF.

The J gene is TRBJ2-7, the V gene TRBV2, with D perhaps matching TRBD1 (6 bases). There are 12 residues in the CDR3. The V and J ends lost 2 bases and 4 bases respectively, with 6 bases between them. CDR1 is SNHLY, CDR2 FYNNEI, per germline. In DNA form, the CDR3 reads TGTGCCAGCAGTGAACAGGGGTACGAGCAGTACTTC. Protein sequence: CASSEQGYEQYF.

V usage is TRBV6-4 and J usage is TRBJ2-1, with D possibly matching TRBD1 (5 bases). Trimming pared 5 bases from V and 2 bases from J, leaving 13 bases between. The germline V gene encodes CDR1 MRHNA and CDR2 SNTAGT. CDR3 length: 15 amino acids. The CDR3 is CASSFDSGPYNEQFF. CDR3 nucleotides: TGTGCCAGCAGTTTCGACAGTGGACCCTACAATGAGCAGTTCTTC.